This T cell receptor beta chain originates from a study of CD8+ T cells in alopecia areata. Study-level points and caveats: Relative to normal scalp, lesional scalp, especially alopecia totalis/universalis, showed higher clonality. Patients displayed less clarity in TCR sharing than mice, a finding possibly related to HLA.

The treatment denotes: oral pan-JAK inhibitor, 5-10 mg twice daily. Trimming removed 4 bases at V and 2 bases at J, with 18 bases between. Germline V gene lookup returns CDR1 SGHDT and CDR2 YYEEEE. This CDR3 contains 16 residues. Once RNA had been extracted, it was reverse transcribed into cDNA to act as the sequencing template. The table came from immunoSEQ multiplex PCR; TCRdb's copy has only in-frame clones and leaves some out. The sample includes roughly 200,000 clones, around 60% seen only once; the top ten take approximately 3.3%. This clone was seen just once. Its antigen is currently unknown. The sample here was CD4+ T cells sorted from blood, taken at week 4, from a patient treated with tofacitinib. The chain is built from TRBV5-6 and TRBJ1-2, with D possibly TRBD1 on 6 matching bases. This TCR came from a human donor with alopecia areata. This CDR3 is CASSPGHPSENYGYTF. In DNA form, the CDR3 reads TGTGCCAGCAGCCCGGGACATCCGAGCGAGAACTATGGCTACACCTTC.